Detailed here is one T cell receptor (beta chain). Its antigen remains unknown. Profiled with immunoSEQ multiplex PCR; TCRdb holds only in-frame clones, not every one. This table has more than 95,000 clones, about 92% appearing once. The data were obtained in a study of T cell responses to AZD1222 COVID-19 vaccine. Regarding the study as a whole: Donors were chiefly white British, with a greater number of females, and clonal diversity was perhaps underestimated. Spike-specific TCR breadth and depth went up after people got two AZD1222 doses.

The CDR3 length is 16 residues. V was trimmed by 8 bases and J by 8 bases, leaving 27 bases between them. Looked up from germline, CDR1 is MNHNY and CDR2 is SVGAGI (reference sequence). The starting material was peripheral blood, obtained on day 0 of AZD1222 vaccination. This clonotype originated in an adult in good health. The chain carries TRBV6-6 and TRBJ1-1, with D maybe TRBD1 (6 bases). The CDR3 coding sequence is TGTGCCAGCGGGCCGTACGATCTACTCGAGGGGGTAGAAGCTTTCTTT. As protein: CASGPYDLLEGVEAFF.